These T cell receptor beta chains were read from a single sample in a study of blood T cell repertoires in COVID-19. The table came from immunoSEQ multiplex PCR; TCRdb's copy has only in-frame clones and leaves some out. This table has about 280,000 clones, around 88% appearing once. The material sequenced was peripheral blood. The receptors come from a woman in her 30s who had recovered from COVID-19. CDR3s leave out the opening cysteine and the closing phenylalanine or tryptophan. D genes are given only for firm matches.

TRBV5-6	TRBJ2-7	.	ASSLEAEPSSYEQY
TRBV7-2	TRBJ1-2	TRBD1	ASSVKGARGYT
TRBV7-2	TRBJ2-1	TRBD2	ASSLVGTSLYNEQF
TRBV7-8	TRBJ2-2	TRBD2	ASSLPLRLARINTGELF
TRBV19	TRBJ1-1	TRBD1	ASSMGDRGGPSAF
TRBV29-1	TRBJ2-3	.	SVGVVPDTQY
TRBV10-2	.	.	ASSEPDIQY
TRBV12-5	TRBJ2-1	.	ASGLPRGGGLRVAYNEQF
TRBV27	TRBJ2-3	TRBD1	ASSTGWGQGEDTQY
TRBV9	TRBJ2-2	TRBD2	ASSVAGGVGELF
TRBV5-1	TRBJ2-1	.	ASSLTEGRHNEQF
TRBV3-1/TRBV3-2	TRBJ1-1	.	ASSQRGSDTEAF
TRBV14	TRBJ2-1	TRBD1	ASSSNRGQTYNEQF
TRBV6-2/TRBV6-3	TRBJ2-5	.	ASSDQRYQETQY
TRBV5-4	TRBJ2-7	TRBD1	ASSYDRGSSYEQY
TRBV7-2	TRBJ1-2	.	ASWGIYGYT
TRBV6-6	TRBJ1-1	.	ASSYSPQTEAF
TRBV5-4	TRBJ1-1	.	ASSSPRAGGNTEAF
TRBV19	TRBJ2-1	TRBD2	ASSLLAGNNEQF
TRBV11-3	TRBJ2-2	.	ASSLAGLEDTGELF
TRBV6-5	TRBJ2-1	TRBD1	ASSRGQGQF
TRBV30	TRBJ1-3	.	AWSRGGSGNTIY
TRBV5-6	TRBJ2-3	TRBD2	ASSFLSGDLGDTQY
TRBV6-7	TRBJ1-1	.	ASSYSDSTFLRGVAF
TRBV5-8	TRBJ2-2	TRBD1	ASSRDRAGTGELF
TRBV6-2/TRBV6-3	TRBJ2-5	TRBD2	ASSYSIAGGEGPETQY
TRBV6-5	TRBJ1-1	.	ASRAQGQGEAF
TRBV13	TRBJ2-3	TRBD1	ASSSRTGGFPTDTQY
TRBV18	TRBJ1-3	TRBD1	ASSSLPGQNILLAGNTIY
TRBV10-3	TRBJ2-3	.	AISESQQGTDTQY
TRBV21-1	TRBJ2-7	.	ASSKGLAVIYEQY
TRBV24-1	TRBJ2-2	.	ATSDPGGPNTGELF
TRBV14	TRBJ2-7	TRBD2	ASSQLAGTSGLEQY
TRBV14	TRBJ1-2	.	ASSHLEGGSANYGYT
TRBV9	TRBJ2-3	TRBD2	ASSVGWASGSSTDTQY
TRBV7-8	TRBJ2-7	.	ASSSYGSYEQY
TRBV15	TRBJ2-1	TRBD1	ATKQGALYNEQF
TRBV20-1	TRBJ2-1	.	SASLQSGVYNEQF
TRBV7-2	TRBJ1-2	.	ASSLSGANYGYT
TRBV6-6	TRBJ1-5	.	ASSPFAGAGQPQH
TRBV19	TRBJ1-1	.	ASQLGNTEAF
TRBV19	TRBJ1-2	TRBD1	ASSKQGIGYGYT
TRBV3-1/TRBV3-2	TRBJ1-4	TRBD1	ASSQTGSDEKLF
TRBV6-1	TRBJ1-5	.	ASSESRGSRPQH
TRBV7-9	TRBJ2-7	TRBD2	ASSLVPAGAIDEQY
TRBV19	TRBJ2-1	TRBD1	ASSRGQEQSNEQF
TRBV3-1/TRBV3-2	TRBJ2-1	TRBD2	ASRGLAVNNEQF
TRBV11-2	TRBJ1-4	.	ASSLESRVGLF
TRBV27	TRBJ2-1	TRBD2	ASSSRTSENNEQF
TRBV7-6	TRBJ1-3	TRBD1	ASSPGQGFSAGNTIY